This T cell receptor beta chain was profiled in a study of T cell responses to AZD1222 COVID-19 vaccine. Findings of the study overall: Two AZD1222 administrations were followed by greater Spike-specific TCR breadth and depth. Variant regions that are unmutated are reportedly the target of nearly half of spike-specific TCRs.

Turning to this clone: Its specificity is unknown.

This CDR3 has 14 amino acids. The V end was cut by 4 bases, the J end by 8 bases, with 17 bases between. The V gene's germline CDR1 is MGHDK and CDR2 SYGVNS. Here immunoSEQ multiplex PCR was the method, and the copy in TCRdb shows in-frame clones only, minus some. The data show around 66,000 clones, roughly 84% seen once. V gene TRBV25-1 combines with J gene TRBJ1-2, with D possibly TRBD1 on 5 matching bases. The TCR originated in an adult in good health. The specimen was peripheral blood, collected on day 0 of AZD1222 vaccination. The CDR3 DNA reads TGTGCCAGCAGTGCGGGAGTGGGGCATTGGGGCTACACCTTC. It specifies CASSAGVGHWGYTF.